This TCR beta chain derives from a study of blood T cell repertoires in COVID-19. For the study at large: COVID-19 samples collected from the United States, Italy and Spain covered acute and convalescent phases. The analysed material was cDNA or gDNA that came from T cells, B-cell-depleted T cells, or PBMCs.

Germline CDR1 reads SNHLY; CDR2 reads FYNNEI. This CDR3 comprises 15 residues. V was clipped by 8 bases and J by 0 bases, with 11 bases between them. Authors' processing steps: The assay estimated nucleated cells by amplifying reference gene primers. Measured with immunoSEQ multiplex PCR; TCRdb has only the in-frame clones, and not every one. V and J calls and clone size come straight from that table; D and trimming were deduced from the DNA. Counted here are under 300,000 clones, approximately 92% occurring once; the ten biggest clones make up 4.6%. The receptor's source is a woman in her forties who had recovered from COVID-19. Sequences were obtained from peripheral blood. The chain uses TRBV2 and TRBJ2-6; D gene ambiguous. CDR3 DNA sequence: TGTGCCAGCTCCCCCGTTCGCTCTGGGGCCAACGTCCTGACTTTC. Encoded protein: CASSPVRSGANVLTF. The entire variable domain, with the rest obtained from reference TRBV2 and TRBJ2-6, is as follows: EPEVTQTPSHQVTQMGQEVILRCVPISNHLYFYWYRQILGQKVEFLVSFYNNEISEKSEIFDDQFSVERPDGSNFTLKIRSTKLEDSAMYFCASSPVRSGANVLTFGAGSRLTVL.